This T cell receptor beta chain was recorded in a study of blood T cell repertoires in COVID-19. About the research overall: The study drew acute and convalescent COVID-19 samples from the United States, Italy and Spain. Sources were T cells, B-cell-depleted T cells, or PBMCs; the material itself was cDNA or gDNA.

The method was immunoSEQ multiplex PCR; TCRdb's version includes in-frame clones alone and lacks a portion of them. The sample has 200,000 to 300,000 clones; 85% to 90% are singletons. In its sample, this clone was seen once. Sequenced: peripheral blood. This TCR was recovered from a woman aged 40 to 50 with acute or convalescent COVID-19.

The CDR3 DNA is TGTGCCTGGAGTGTACTCGGGACAGCCTATGGCTACACCTTC. Its protein product is CAWSVLGTAYGYTF. The genes are TRBV30 and TRBJ1-2, with 7 nucleotides matching TRBD1. This CDR3 comprises 14 residues. V dropped 0 bases and J dropped 4; count of bases not matched to a gene: 5. Germline loops: CDR1 GTSNPN, CDR2 SVGIG (reference sequence).